This T cell receptor beta chain was documented in a study of cytomegalovirus exposure and HLA in healthy donors. In the study overall: There were 100 million to 130 million unique TCR beta sequences, drawn from about 179 million T cells, in an earlier analysis. Genotyping of 398 donors showed that about 83% belonged to the Caucasian-associated ancestry cluster.

Only one count was recorded for this clone. Its specificity is not known. The CDR3 has 16 amino acids. CDR1 and CDR2 from the germline V gene are MNHEY and SMNVEV (reference sequence). V lost 6 bases to trimming and J lost 7 bases; unmatched junction nucleotides: 17. Overall study findings and caveats: Specificity of a few CMV-associated chains for CMV antigens was verified in vitro. Follow-up analysis later connected one missense variant in DCLRE1C with trimming of TCR beta V- and J-genes.

60 Vbeta and 13 Jbeta primers were used in PCR. Only in-frame clones appear in the TCRdb table, and some are missing; sequencing was by immunoSEQ multiplex PCR. Of 160,000 or so clones in the sample, about 72% were seen once. The chain combines TRBV27 with TRBJ2-7; 8 bases are a match to TRBD1. The TCR was taken from a male donor in good health and CMV-seronegative. Sequenced: PBMCs. The CDR3 DNA is TGTGCCAGCAGCACGAACCTGCAGGGGGCGGAGTGGGAGCAGTACTTC. Amino acids: CASSTNLQGAEWEQYF.